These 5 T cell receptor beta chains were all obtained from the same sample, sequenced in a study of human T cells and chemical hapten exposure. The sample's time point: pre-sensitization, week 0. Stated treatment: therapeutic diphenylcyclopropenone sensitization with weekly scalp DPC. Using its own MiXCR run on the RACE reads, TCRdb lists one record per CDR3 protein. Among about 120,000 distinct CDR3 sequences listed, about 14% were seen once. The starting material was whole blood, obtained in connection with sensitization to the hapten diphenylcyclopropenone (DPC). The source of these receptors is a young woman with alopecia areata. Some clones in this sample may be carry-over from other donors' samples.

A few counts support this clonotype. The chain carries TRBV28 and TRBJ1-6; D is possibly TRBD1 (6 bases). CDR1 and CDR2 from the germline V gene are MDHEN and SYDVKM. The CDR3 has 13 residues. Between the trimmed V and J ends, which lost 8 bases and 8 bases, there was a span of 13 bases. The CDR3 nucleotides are TGTGCCAGCTTGGAAGGGGGTTATTCACCCCTCCACTTT. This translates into CASLEGGYSPLHF.

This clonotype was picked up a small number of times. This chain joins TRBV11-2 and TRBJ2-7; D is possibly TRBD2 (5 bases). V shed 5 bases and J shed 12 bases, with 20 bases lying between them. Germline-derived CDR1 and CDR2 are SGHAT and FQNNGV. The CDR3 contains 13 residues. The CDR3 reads CASSPTTRGRPYF. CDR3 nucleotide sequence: TGTGCCAGCAGCCCCACCACTCGGGGAAGACCGTACTTC.

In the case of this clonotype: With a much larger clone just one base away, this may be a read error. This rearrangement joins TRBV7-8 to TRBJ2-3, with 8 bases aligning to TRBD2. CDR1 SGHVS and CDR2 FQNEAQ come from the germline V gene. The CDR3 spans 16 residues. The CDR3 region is CASSLLSGGPQDTRYF. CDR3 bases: TGTGCCAGCAGCTTACTTTCGGGGGGGCCTCAAGATACGCGGTATTTT.

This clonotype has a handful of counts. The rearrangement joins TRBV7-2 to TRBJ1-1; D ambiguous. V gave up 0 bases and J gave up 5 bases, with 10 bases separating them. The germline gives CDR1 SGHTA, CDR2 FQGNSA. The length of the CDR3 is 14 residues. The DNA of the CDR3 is TGTGCCAGCAGCTTAGCGGTCACCCTTACTGAAGCTTTCTTT. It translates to CASSLAVTLTEAFF.

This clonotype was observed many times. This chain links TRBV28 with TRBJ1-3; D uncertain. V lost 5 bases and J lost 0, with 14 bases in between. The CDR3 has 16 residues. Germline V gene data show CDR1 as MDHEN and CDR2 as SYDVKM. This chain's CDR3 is CASSISGAFSGNTIYF. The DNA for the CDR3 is TGTGCCAGCAGTATCAGTGGAGCCTTCTCTGGAAACACCATATATTTT.